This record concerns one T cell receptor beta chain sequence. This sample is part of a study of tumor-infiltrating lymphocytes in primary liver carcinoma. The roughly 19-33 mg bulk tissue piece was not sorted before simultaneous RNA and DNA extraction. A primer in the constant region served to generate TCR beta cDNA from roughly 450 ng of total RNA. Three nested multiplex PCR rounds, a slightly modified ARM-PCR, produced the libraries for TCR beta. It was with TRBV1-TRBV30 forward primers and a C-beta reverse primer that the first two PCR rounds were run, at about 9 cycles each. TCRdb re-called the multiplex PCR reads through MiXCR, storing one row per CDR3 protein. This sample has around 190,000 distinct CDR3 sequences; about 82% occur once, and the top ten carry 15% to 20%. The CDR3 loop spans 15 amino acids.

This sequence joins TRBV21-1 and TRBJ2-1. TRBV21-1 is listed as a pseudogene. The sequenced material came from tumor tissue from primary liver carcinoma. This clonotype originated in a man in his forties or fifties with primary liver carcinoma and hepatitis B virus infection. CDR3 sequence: CASSNDPSANIKQFF. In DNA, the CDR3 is TGTGCCAGCAGCAATGATCCTAGCGCCAACATTAAGCAGTTCTTC.